What follows are 24 T cell receptor beta chains derived from one specimen sequenced in a study of somatic mutations in cytotoxic T cells in rheumatoid arthritis. Some clones are missing from TCRdb's copy, which holds only in-frame ones; the method was immunoSEQ multiplex PCR. The sample shows around 15,000 clones, roughly 80% of them seen only once. The sample comprised CD8+ T cells sorted from blood. Receptor source: an adult with rheumatoid arthritis.

The chain uses TRBV27 and TRBJ1-1, with D possibly being TRBD1 (5 bases). Germline V gene data show CDR1 as MNHEY and CDR2 as SMNVEV (reference sequence). The CDR3 has 13 amino acids. The V end lost 2 bases, the J end lost 3 bases, and 7 bases lay between the germline ends. CDR3 sequence (DNA): TGTGCCAGCAGTTTAGCCAGGGACACTGAAGCTTTCTTT. This gives the protein CASSLARDTEAFF.

V usage is TRBV27 and J usage is TRBJ2-5; D unresolved. V shed 8 bases and J shed 1 base, with 11 bases lying between them. The CDR3 runs to 13 residues. Germline CDR1 reads MNHEY; CDR2 reads SMNVEV (reference sequence). The CDR3 sequence is CASPQRIQETQYF. CDR3 nucleotide sequence: TGTGCCAGCCCCCAACGCATCCAAGAGACCCAGTACTTC.

In this sample, this clone turned up once. The V and J genes are TRBV27 and TRBJ2-1; D possibly uses TRBD1 or TRBD2 (5 bases each). The V end was cut by 0 bases, the J end by 2 bases, with 5 bases between. This CDR3 is 14 amino acids long. Per the germline V gene, CDR1 is MNHEY and CDR2 is SMNVEV (reference sequence). The CDR3 sequence: CASSLSGPYNEQFF. Written as DNA, the CDR3 is TGTGCCAGCAGTTTATCGGGACCCTACAATGAGCAGTTCTTC.

The chain carries TRBV19 and TRBJ1-2, with a possible D match to TRBD1 (5 bases). Trimming removed 4 bases at V and 6 bases at J, with 18 bases between. Looked up from germline, CDR1 is LNHDA and CDR2 is SQIVND (reference sequence). The CDR3 has 15 amino acids. The CDR3 region is CASSTSGVVLDGYTF. DNA of the CDR3: TGTGCCAGTAGTACCTCGGGGGTGGTTCTCGATGGCTACACCTTC.

This clone was counted once. The chain carries TRBV20-1 and TRBJ2-3; D not resolved. With 4 bases removed from V and 4 bases from J, the gap between germline ends came to 3 bases. The CDR3 covers 10 residues. Germline lookup yields CDR1 DFQATT and CDR2 SNEGSKA (reference sequence). The CDR3, as DNA: TGCAGTGCTATCCCAGATACGCAGTATTTT. Translating gives CSAIPDTQYF.

The chain is built from TRBV7-3 and TRBJ1-1, with D perhaps matching TRBD1 (5 bases). Germline V gene data show CDR1 as SGHTA and CDR2 as FQGTGA. The length of the CDR3 is 13 residues. Between the trimmed V and J ends, which lost 5 bases and 8 bases, there was a span of 15 bases. The CDR3 reads CASSPTGGLEAFF. As DNA, the CDR3 is TGTGCCAGCAGCCCTACGGGGGGACTAGAAGCTTTCTTT.

The genes are TRBV6-5 and TRBJ2-5, with D uncertain. The closer fit of TRBJ2-7 to the DNA end suggests the J call may be wrong. Germline V gene sequence: CDR1 MNHEY, CDR2 SVGAGI. CDR3 size: 15 residues. The CDR3 reads CASSYSRGKLYEQYF. DNA for the CDR3: TGTGCCAGCAGTTACTCGAGAGGAAAACTCTACGAGCAGTACTTC.

This clone was seen a few times. The chain joins TRBV7-9 to TRBJ2-7, with 7 bases matching TRBD1. This CDR3 comprises 13 residues. Germline assignment: CDR1 SEHNR and CDR2 FQNEAQ (reference sequence). Losses at the gene ends were 5 bases for V and 3 bases for J; bases not matched to a gene: 4. As DNA, the CDR3 is TGTGCCAGCAGCCATACAGGGGACTACGAGCAGTACTTC. Translating gives CASSHTGDYEQYF.

V is TRBV7-6 and J is TRBJ2-1; D gene ambiguous. V was cut by 0 bases and J by 2 bases, with 11 bases left in between. Germline V lookup: CDR1 SGHVS, CDR2 FNYEAQ. The CDR3 sequence is 16 residues long. The chain's CDR3 is CASSLAQAAAYNEQFF. In nucleotides, the CDR3 is TGTGCCAGCAGCTTAGCGCAGGCAGCCGCCTACAATGAGCAGTTCTTC.

This chain joins TRBV4-2 and TRBJ2-7; 9 bases are a match to TRBD1. Unmatched junction bases numbered 9, after V lost 1 base and J lost 5 bases. The CDR3 spans 16 residues. Germline CDR1 reads LGHNA; CDR2 reads YNFKEQ. The CDR3 is CASSQGRDREWDEQYF. CDR3 DNA sequence: TGTGCCAGCAGCCAAGGCCGGGACAGGGAGTGGGACGAGCAGTACTTC.

This chain joins TRBV15 and TRBJ1-5; D is ambiguous. Germline assignment: CDR1 LNHNV and CDR2 YYDKDF (reference sequence). The CDR3 extends over 16 amino acids. Trimming removed 0 bases at V and 5 bases at J, with 14 bases between. The CDR3 spells CATSRDRPGVYQPQHF. The CDR3 DNA is TGTGCCACCAGCAGAGACCGACCTGGGGTCTATCAGCCCCAGCATTTT.

V usage is TRBV30 and J usage is TRBJ1-2; D unclear. The CDR3 loop spans 12 amino acids. The V end was cut by 4 bases, the J end by 0 bases, with 6 bases between. CDR1 is GTSNPN and CDR2 is SVGIG in the germline V gene (reference sequence). CDR3 sequence (DNA): TGTGCCTGGACAGGTTCTAACTATGGCTACACCTTC. Amino acids: CAWTGSNYGYTF.

The rearrangement joins TRBV7-9 to TRBJ1-4, with D possibly TRBD1 on 5 matching bases. V was shortened by 5 bases and J by 4 bases, with 14 bases between the two germline ends. Germline values: CDR1 SEHNR, CDR2 FQNEAQ (reference sequence). This CDR3 contains 15 residues. CDR3 residues: CASSPRRGLNEKLFF. In DNA form, the CDR3 reads TGTGCCAGCAGCCCTCGGAGGGGCCTTAATGAAAAACTGTTTTTT.

This clone has only a few counts. This chain links TRBV28 with TRBJ2-5, with 12 bases identical to TRBD2. Germline V gene lookup returns CDR1 MDHEN and CDR2 SYDVKM. The CDR3 contains 15 residues. With V trimmed by 6 bases and J by 7 bases, 9 bases remained unmatched. The CDR3 DNA sequence: TGTGCCAGCAGCCTCTGGACTAGCGGGGATAGGACCCAGTACTTC. It translates to CASSLWTSGDRTQYF.

The chain carries TRBV7-2 and TRBJ2-7, with unresolved D. Per germline, CDR1 SGHTA and CDR2 FQGNSA. The CDR3 loop spans 13 amino acids. Trimming stripped 2 bases from V and 3 bases from J, with 8 bases between. The CDR3 DNA sequence: TGTGCCAGCAGCTTAAGGCGGAACTACGAGCAGTACTTC. Translating gives CASSLRRNYEQYF.

A single count supports this clone. The chain carries TRBV11-3 and TRBJ2-7; D is unresolved. V was clipped by 5 bases and J by 1 base, with 9 bases between them. CDR1 and CDR2 (germline): SGHNT, YENEEA. The length of the CDR3 is 13 residues. CDR3 DNA sequence: TGTGCCAGCAGCCTGATCGGGTCCTACGAGCAGTACTTC. Translation gives CASSLIGSYEQYF.

The chain has TRBV7-9 and TRBJ2-7; 9 bases are shared with TRBD1. V dropped 5 bases and J dropped 7; count of bases not matched to a gene: 12. The CDR3 spans 15 residues. Germline V CDR1 and CDR2: SEHNR, FQNEAQ (reference sequence). The CDR3 DNA follows: TGTGCCAGCAGCCCCCCTAGGGGGACAGGGCGGGAGCAGTACTTC. Protein sequence: CASSPPRGTGREQYF.

The chain has TRBV7-3 and TRBJ1-5; no reliable D call. The CDR3 covers 13 residues. V was shortened by 6 bases and J by 2 bases, with 8 bases between the two germline ends. CDR1 SGHTA and CDR2 FQGTGA come from the germline V gene. CDR3 amino acids: CASSRDGNQPQHF. CDR3 sequence (DNA): TGTGCCAGCAGTCGGGATGGCAATCAGCCCCAGCATTTT.

The chain combines TRBV19 with TRBJ1-1; 8 bases match TRBD1. The CDR3 loop spans 14 amino acids. V lost 7 bases and J lost 6; bases outside the gene matches: 10. Looked up from germline, CDR1 is LNHDA and CDR2 is SQIVND (reference sequence). CDR3 region: CASTDRDRLPEAFF. CDR3 sequence (DNA): TGTGCCAGTACAGACCGGGACAGGTTACCTGAAGCTTTCTTT.

This clone was recorded a few times. J is TRBJ2-7 and V is TRBV7-2; no clear D gene. The V gene lost 5 bases and the J gene lost 0 bases, with 11 bases spanning the gap. CDR1 and CDR2 from the germline V gene are SGHTA and FQGNSA. This CDR3 contains 14 residues. The CDR3 DNA follows: TGTGCCAGCAGCCGCCTGGATGCCTCCTACGAGCAGTACTTC. It translates to CASSRLDASYEQYF.

This rearrangement joins TRBV13 to TRBJ2-1; 13 bases align to TRBD2. After removal of 5 bases from V and 8 bases from J, the junction contained 15 bases not matched to a gene. Germline CDR1 is PRHDT and CDR2 is FYEKMQ (reference sequence). The CDR3 runs 18 residues. The CDR3: CASSPDTGTSGNPYEQFF. The CDR3 nucleotides read TGTGCCAGCAGCCCCGACACCGGGACTAGCGGGAATCCTTATGAGCAGTTCTTC.

The chain carries TRBV4-1 and TRBJ2-7, with D possibly being TRBD1 (6 bases). V gave up 3 bases and J gave up 3 bases, with 15 bases separating them. Germline assignment: CDR1 MGHRA and CDR2 YSYEKL. The CDR3 consists of 15 residues. CDR3 DNA sequence: TGCGCCAGCAGCCAGACAACCGGGACACTCTACGAGCAGTACTTC. This codes for CASSQTTGTLYEQYF.

The V and J genes are TRBV11-2 and TRBJ2-5, with TRBD2 matching 9 bases. V shed 1 base, J shed 4 bases, and the junction held 7 bases outside the gene matches. The CDR3 extends over 16 amino acids. Per the germline V gene, CDR1 is SGHAT and CDR2 is FQNNGV. The CDR3 region is CASSLVVLAGRETQYF. The CDR3 coding sequence is TGTGCCAGCAGCTTAGTCGTTCTAGCGGGACGAGAGACCCAGTACTTC. The variable domain in full, with the rest retrieved from reference TRBV11-2 and TRBJ2-5, is EAGVAQSPRYKIIEKRQSVAFWCNPISGHATLYWYQQILGQGPKLLIQFQNNGVVDDSQLPKDRFSAERLKGVDSTLKIQPAKLEDSAVYLCASSLVVLAGRETQYFGPGTRLLVL.

The rearrangement links TRBV27 to TRBJ1-6, with 7 positions matching TRBD1. Germline lookup yields CDR1 MNHEY and CDR2 SMNVEV (reference sequence). V lost 4 bases to trimming and J lost 10 bases; unmatched junction nucleotides: 10. CDR3 length equals 15 residues. CDR3: CASSSGQPHRSPLHF. CDR3 DNA sequence: TGTGCCAGCAGTTCGGGACAGCCACATAGGTCACCCCTCCACTTT.